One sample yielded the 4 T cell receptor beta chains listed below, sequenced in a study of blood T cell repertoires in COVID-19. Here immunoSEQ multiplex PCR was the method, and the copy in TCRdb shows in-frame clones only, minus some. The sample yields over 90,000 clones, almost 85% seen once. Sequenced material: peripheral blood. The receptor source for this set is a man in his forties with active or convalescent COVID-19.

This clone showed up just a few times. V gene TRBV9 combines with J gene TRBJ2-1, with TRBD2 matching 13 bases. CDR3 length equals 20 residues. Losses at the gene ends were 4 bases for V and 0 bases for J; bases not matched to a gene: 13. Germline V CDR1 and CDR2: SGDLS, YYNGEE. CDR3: CASSFPGTSGDPSSYNEQFF. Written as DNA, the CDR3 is TGTGCCAGCAGCTTCCCCGGGACTAGCGGGGACCCGAGCTCCTACAATGAGCAGTTCTTC.

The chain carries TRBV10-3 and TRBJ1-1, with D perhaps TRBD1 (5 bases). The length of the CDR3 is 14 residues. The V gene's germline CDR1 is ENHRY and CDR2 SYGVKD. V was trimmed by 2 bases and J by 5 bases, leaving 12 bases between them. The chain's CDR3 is CAISERRGETEAFF. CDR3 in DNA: TGTGCCATCAGTGAGAGGAGGGGTGAAACTGAAGCTTTCTTT.

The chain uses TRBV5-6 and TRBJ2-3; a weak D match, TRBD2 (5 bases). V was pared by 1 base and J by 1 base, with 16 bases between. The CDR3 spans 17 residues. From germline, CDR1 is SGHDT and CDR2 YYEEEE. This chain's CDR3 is CASSLKSRRLGTDTQYF. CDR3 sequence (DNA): TGTGCCAGCAGCTTGAAGTCGAGGAGGCTGGGCACAGATACGCAGTATTTT.

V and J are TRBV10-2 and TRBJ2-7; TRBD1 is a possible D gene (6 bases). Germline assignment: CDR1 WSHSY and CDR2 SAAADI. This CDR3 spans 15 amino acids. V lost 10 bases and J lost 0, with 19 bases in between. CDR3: CAIPYSGQSSYEQYF. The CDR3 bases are TGCGCCATTCCTTACAGCGGACAGAGCTCCTACGAGCAGTACTTC.